This TCR beta chain stems from a study of cytomegalovirus exposure and HLA in healthy donors (dated by TCRdb to about 2017). Some background on the complete study: An earlier analysis of several hundred of the donors reported roughly 300 Gb of sequence data and 117 million unique TCR beta sequences from about 179 million T cells. Rather than using new phenotypic data, the later analysis identified candidate immune exposures from TCR beta sequences and from how often those sequences occurred across donors. All discovery cohort repertoires had been generated on a single sequencing platform. Class I and class II HLA loci were covered by the typing at four-digit resolution. The study used immunosequencing to profile the T cell repertoires of approximately 630 subjects and linked those repertoires to cytomegalovirus serostatus. A later analysis re-examined previously published TCR beta repertoires from more than 600 donors and added high-resolution HLA genotyping to investigate patterns of TCR occurrence. To decide whether each TCR beta V gene segment behaved as functional or pseudogenic, an earlier analysis of some 570 of the donors relied on high-throughput TCR beta sequencing. Five DR-DQ haplotypes were treated as single units for association and clustering because of strong linkage in the cohort. Of the 350 to 450 genotyped donors, over 70% fell in the genetic ancestry cluster associated with self-reported Caucasian donors. Among under 450 genotyped donors of the cohort, an average of around 240,000 unique TCR beta nucleotide sequences were sequenced per donor, 15% to 20% of them non-productive. The number of donors typed differed by locus, with about 629-640 for A, B, C, DRB1 and DQB1, about 500 for DQA1, over 600 for DPA1, and around 430 for DPB1. Genome-wide SNP genotypes for about 55% of the 666 donors were used in a later genetic analysis, which treated that subset as a discovery cohort. To predict cytomegalovirus infection status, the study brought together high-throughput TCR immunosequencing, statistical association of individual TCRs with disease status, and machine learning. A separate validation cohort of approximately 120 different subjects was used in addition to the approximately 700-subject first cohort. Donor age, sex, ethnicity and CMV serostatus were compiled alongside the repertoire data. Approximately 300 gigabases of sequencing data and around 80 million unique TCR sequences made up an early release that covered approximately 700 HLA-typed donors. The study aimed to test whether cataloging public T cell receptors could reveal signatures of past pathogen exposure. Overall results and qualifications from the work: The only immune exposure information available for the cohort was CMV serostatus. According to a later analysis, parvovirus B19, influenza, CMV and Epstein-Barr virus appeared linked to several top co-occurrence clusters. In a later analysis, 16,951 TCR beta sequences were associated with specific HLA alleles at a false discovery rate of 0.05. Sequencing depth was assumed to be roughly uniform across donors in the presence/absence analyses, though that assumption may not hold. About 15 rarely observed V segments, including chromosome 9 orphons, were excluded from the earlier analysis of several hundred of the donors because counts were too low. The classifier was reported to diagnose cytomegalovirus status with high specificity and sensitivity in both the original and validation cohorts. Most TCR sequences were observed very rarely across donors, whereas some public TCRs were present in many individuals. Correlated functional status among segregating V segments might reflect linkage disequilibrium, but an unknown experimental factor could not be ruled out. In a later genetic analysis, fewer N-insertions in productive TCRs were reported among donors in an Asian-associated ancestry cluster than the roughly 700-donor mean. In vitro tests confirmed that a few of the cytomegalovirus-associated TCR beta chains recognize cytomegalovirus antigens. Assigning TCR associations to individual alleles was difficult when HLA alleles, especially DR and DQ, strongly co-occurred. According to the authors, the approach could potentially be generalized to other disease states and immunological phenotypes. The study listed over 150 TCR beta chains as associated with cytomegalovirus. In a later analysis, HLA-associated TCR beta chains showed more clonal expansion and lower generation probabilities than non-associated chains that were equally common. A further reported finding was that TCR beta sequences accurately predicted the HLA-A and HLA-B alleles for most subjects in the first cohort. Some IMGT-functional V segments, including TRBV6-2 and TRBV6-3, could not be distinguished by the 87-base-pair reads and were therefore excluded. Most CMV-associated TCR beta chains appeared to be HLA-restricted in a later analysis, and the HLA associations seemed to be driven largely by CMV exposure. A cluster of highly shared sequence variants was judged likely to be a technical artifact of the sequencing pipeline. In an earlier analysis of 500 to 650 of the donors, most TCR beta V segments appeared in productive rearrangements about 87% or about 30% of the time, broadly matching IMGT annotations. In a later analysis, the rate of TCR association differed among HLA loci, with DRB1 alleles having the most associated TCRs and HLA-C alleles having the fewest. Because HLA typing was missing for some donors at each locus, association tests included only the typed subset. An association between a missense DCLRE1C variant and V-gene and J-gene trimming of TCR beta chains was found in a later genetic analysis and replicated in an independent cohort. The cohort was sequenced for TCR beta chains only, and without alpha or paired-chain data the features that could be detected were limited.

Library preparation used the immunoSEQ multiplex PCR assay. The multiplex PCR relied on a mix of 60 forward primers for TCR Vbeta segments and 13 reverse primers for TCR Jbeta segments. The CDR3 region of rearranged TCR beta genes was amplified from genomic DNA by a multiplex PCR assay. The amplified TCR beta libraries were sequenced on the Illumina HiSeq System as 87-base-pair reads. Per the authors' processing: In a later analysis, tens of millions of unique TCR beta chains were counted across the 500 to 850 repertoires, and about 10 million of these chains were shared by at least two donors. Raw reads were error-corrected and collapsed into unique sequences with a nearest-neighbor algorithm that merged closely related sequences to remove PCR and sequencing errors. V, D and J gene segments were assigned by aligning CDR3 sequences to IMGT reference sequences. For a sequence to be retained, at least a six-nucleotide match to both a V gene segment and a J gene segment was required. A rearrangement counted as productive if the CDR3 had no stop codons and remained in frame with V and J, and every other rearrangement counted as non-productive. CDR3 was defined by IMGT convention, running from the second conserved V-encoded cysteine to the conserved J-encoded phenylalanine. The earlier analysis of 500 to 600 of the donors excluded sequences that lacked an unambiguous match to a single V gene segment. An earlier analysis of a few hundred of the donors called V segments functional above 56.7% productive rearrangements and segregating when the between-donor standard deviation exceeded 5%. A statistical classification framework was developed to diagnose cytomegalovirus status using the catalog of TCR beta chain sequences. V and J gene assignment, in a later analysis, came from comparing TCR nucleotide sequences with IMGT/GENE-DB human TR gene sequences. The TCRdist pipeline was used in a later analysis to assign CDR3 sequences and most-parsimonious VDJ recombination scenarios. A later analysis defined each TCR beta chain by its CDR3 amino acid sequence plus V-gene family, and excluded reads lacking a unique V-gene family. As a way to deal with suspected cross-contamination and a sequencing artifact, a later analysis dropped roughly 600 nucleotide sequences that were highly shared and had low generation probability. A later analysis calculated a clonal expansion index for each public chain from normalized within-repertoire ranks of inferred template counts. Generation probabilities in a later analysis came from a VDJ recombination model fitted to out-of-frame rearrangements, and those results were checked against IGoR. Hypergeometric tests were used in a later analysis to score TCR-TCR, TCR-HLA and TCR-CMV co-occurrence, with a repertoire-size bias correction applied to the TCR pairs. A later analysis estimated false discovery rates by permuting HLA or CMV assignments 20 times. In a later analysis, co-occurring TCRs were grouped using DBSCAN, and TCRdist sequence similarity was added for clustering within HLA-allele-positive subsets. Repertoires with fewer than 30,000 or more than 120,000 public chains were left out of co-occurrence clustering, as were about five repertoires with anomalous nucleotide sharing. In TCRdb, the immuneACCESS table is reduced to in-frame sequences with V and J assigned. These tables do not hold every clone; where another copy was compared, an unresolved V gene accounts for under half, and the others remain unexplained. That table is the source of V, J and clone size, and D and trimming were worked out from the DNA. Here the sample has 120,000 or so clones; 78% occur a single time. The top ten constitute roughly a tenth of the sample.

CDR1 and CDR2, per the germline V gene, are ENHRY and SYGVKD. The CDR3 holds 15 amino acids from the cysteine to the phenylalanine. The CDR3 DNA has 45 bases and is translated from base 1. Trimming takes 3 bases from V and 4 bases from J, and the germline ends sit 15 bases apart. The cohort comprised under 700 healthy bone marrow donors. Cohort members were all nominally healthy when sampled, although unrecorded immune exposures were likely present. The donor was CMV seropositive and belonged to the group of more than 250 seropositive cohort members. Each donor provided a peripheral blood sample, and peripheral blood mononuclear cells were used for TCR beta sequencing. Genomic DNA was extracted from the blood cell samples with the Qiagen DNeasy Blood Extraction Kit. With respect to this clone: Its specific antigen is unknown. Per-nucleotide qualities are absent, and no much larger clonotype sits a single base away.

The chain uses TRBV10-3 and TRBJ1-2; the D gene is possibly TRBD1, with 6 bases matching. The sequenced sample consisted of PBMCs. This receptor was identified in a man aged 30 to 39 in good health and CMV-seropositive. The DNA is as follows: TGTGCCATCAGTGAAGGGGACACCAGATTCTATGGCTACACCTTC. This translates into CAISEGDTRFYGYTF.